The clone carrying this T cell receptor (beta chain) appeared a single time. The record originates from a study of blood T cell repertoires in COVID-19. At the level of the study: Samples of COVID-19 (acute and convalescent) were obtained from the United States, Italy and Spain.

Unmatched junction bases numbered 7, after V lost 7 bases and J lost 4 bases. Germline V gene sequence: CDR1 MDHEN, CDR2 SYDVKM. The CDR3 covers 14 residues. Original methodology: Amplified reference gene primers provided the basis for estimating nucleated cell counts. Some clones are missing from TCRdb's copy, which holds only in-frame ones; the method was immunoSEQ multiplex PCR. V, J and clone size are taken as reported in that table, and D and trimming were inferred from the DNA itself. The sample records about 230,000 clones, 65% to 85% being singletons. The receptor's source is a woman of 80 years or more with acute or convalescent COVID-19. V is TRBV28 and J is TRBJ1-2, with 9 positions matching TRBD1. The material sequenced was peripheral blood. The chain's CDR3 is CASTQGQGFYGYTF. For the CDR3, the DNA is TGTGCCAGCACCCAGGGACAGGGCTTCTATGGCTACACCTTC.